This is a list of T cell receptor beta chains from one sample in a study of technical replicates of blood from a few donors. Clones were read by immunoSEQ multiplex PCR, and TCRdb kept only the in-frame ones, dropping some. The sample shows about 93,000 clones, approximately 95% of them seen only once. Sequenced input: T cells isolated from PBMCs. The receptors originated from a human donor in good health. Both conserved end residues are part of each CDR3. A D gene is named only where the DNA matches it firmly. Expanded clones are given a class, and other clones once, few, many or no size at all.

v_call: TRBV4-1
j_call: TRBJ1-2
clone_size: NA
d_call: NA
cdr3_aa: CASSDLGATNYGYTF
cdr3_nt: TGCGCCAGCAGCGACCTAGGGGCTACTAACTATGGCTACACCTTC

v_call: TRBV7-2
j_call: TRBJ2-7
clone_size: NA
d_call: NA
cdr3_aa: CASSSYLRAYEQYF
cdr3_nt: TGTGCCAGCAGCTCTTACTTGCGGGCCTACGAGCAGTACTTC

v_call: TRBV19
j_call: TRBJ1-2
clone_size: NA
d_call: NA
cdr3_aa: CASYRVNYGYTF
cdr3_nt: TGTGCCTCATACAGGGTTAACTATGGCTACACCTTC

v_call: TRBV5-5
j_call: TRBJ1-5
clone_size: NA
d_call: TRBD1
cdr3_aa: CASSLQGNNQPQHF
cdr3_nt: TGTGCCAGCAGCTTACAGGGGAACAATCAGCCCCAGCATTTT

v_call: TRBV6-5
j_call: TRBJ1-1
clone_size: NA
d_call: NA
cdr3_aa: CASSLTLQGNTEAFF
cdr3_nt: TGTGCCAGCAGCTTAACACTACAGGGGAACACTGAAGCTTTCTTT

v_call: TRBV9
j_call: TRBJ1-1
clone_size: once
d_call: NA
cdr3_aa: CASSPGGSAEAFF
cdr3_nt: TGTGCCAGCAGCCCGGGGGGGTCTGCTGAAGCTTTCTTT

v_call: TRBV18
j_call: TRBJ2-7
clone_size: NA
d_call: NA
cdr3_aa: CASSPPTASYEQYF
cdr3_nt: TGTGCCAGCTCACCCCCGACTGCTTCCTACGAGCAGTACTTC

v_call: TRBV11-3
j_call: TRBJ1-2
clone_size: NA
d_call: TRBD1
cdr3_aa: CASSLEGDSLYGYTF
cdr3_nt: TGTGCCAGCAGCTTAGAAGGGGACAGCCTCTATGGCTACACCTTC

v_call: TRBV5-1
j_call: TRBJ1-5
clone_size: NA
d_call: NA
cdr3_aa: CASSFESGNQPQHF
cdr3_nt: TGCGCCAGCAGCTTTGAATCAGGTAATCAGCCCCAGCATTTT

v_call: TRBV29-1
j_call: TRBJ1-1
clone_size: NA
d_call: TRBD1
cdr3_aa: CSVEVDRVGTEAFF
cdr3_nt: TGCAGCGTTGAGGTAGACAGGGTTGGGACTGAAGCTTTCTTT

v_call: TRBV7-9
j_call: TRBJ1-1
clone_size: NA
d_call: TRBD1
cdr3_aa: CASSPPAQGAFEAFF
cdr3_nt: TGTGCCAGCAGCCCCCCTGCACAGGGGGCTTTTGAAGCTTTCTTT

v_call: TRBV6-5
j_call: TRBJ2-4
clone_size: NA
d_call: NA
cdr3_aa: CASSYSRIAKNIQYF
cdr3_nt: TGTGCCAGCAGTTACTCGAGGATAGCCAAAAACATTCAGTACTTC

v_call: TRBV2
j_call: TRBJ1-4
clone_size: NA
d_call: NA
cdr3_aa: CASSGGRGNGEKLFF
cdr3_nt: TGTGCCAGCAGTGGAGGGCGGGGTAATGGTGAAAAACTGTTTTTT

v_call: TRBV5-1
j_call: TRBJ2-1
clone_size: NA
d_call: NA
cdr3_aa: CASSLRHESSYNEQFF
cdr3_nt: TGCGCCAGCAGCTTGAGACACGAGAGCTCCTACAATGAGCAGTTCTTC

v_call: TRBV9
j_call: TRBJ1-2
clone_size: NA
d_call: TRBD1
cdr3_aa: CASNRQGGYGYTF
cdr3_nt: TGTGCCAGCAACCGACAGGGCGGATATGGCTACACCTTC

v_call: TRBV5-1
j_call: TRBJ2-1
clone_size: NA
d_call: NA
cdr3_aa: CASSLESGENEQFF
cdr3_nt: TGCGCCAGCAGCTTGGAATCGGGAGAGAATGAGCAGTTCTTC

v_call: TRBV5-1
j_call: TRBJ1-6
clone_size: once
d_call: NA
cdr3_aa: CASSLVGGGRSNPPLHF
cdr3_nt: TGCGCCAGCAGCTTGGTCGGTGGAGGGAGGTCTAATCCACCCCTCCACTTT

v_call: TRBV7-9
j_call: TRBJ2-1
clone_size: once
d_call: TRBD2
cdr3_aa: CASSLRTSGDNEQFF
cdr3_nt: TGTGCCAGCAGCCTCCGGACTAGCGGAGACAATGAGCAGTTCTTC

v_call: TRBV7-9
j_call: TRBJ2-5
clone_size: once
d_call: NA
cdr3_aa: CASSQQGQETQYF
cdr3_nt: TGTGCCAGCAGCCAACAGGGACAAGAGACCCAGTACTTC

v_call: TRBV4-1
j_call: TRBJ2-1
clone_size: NA
d_call: NA
cdr3_aa: CASSLRQDEINEQFF
cdr3_nt: TGCGCCAGCAGCCTGCGACAGGATGAAATTAATGAGCAGTTCTTC

v_call: TRBV23-1
j_call: TRBJ1-3
clone_size: NA
d_call: NA
cdr3_aa: CASSRLVVTAGNTIYF
cdr3_nt: TGCGCCAGCAGTCGACTTGTCGTTACTGCCGGAAACACCATATATTTT

v_call: TRBV4-1
j_call: TRBJ2-5
clone_size: NA
d_call: NA
cdr3_aa: CASSPSPGVQETQYF
cdr3_nt: TGCGCCAGCAGCCCGAGCCCAGGCGTACAAGAGACCCAGTACTTC